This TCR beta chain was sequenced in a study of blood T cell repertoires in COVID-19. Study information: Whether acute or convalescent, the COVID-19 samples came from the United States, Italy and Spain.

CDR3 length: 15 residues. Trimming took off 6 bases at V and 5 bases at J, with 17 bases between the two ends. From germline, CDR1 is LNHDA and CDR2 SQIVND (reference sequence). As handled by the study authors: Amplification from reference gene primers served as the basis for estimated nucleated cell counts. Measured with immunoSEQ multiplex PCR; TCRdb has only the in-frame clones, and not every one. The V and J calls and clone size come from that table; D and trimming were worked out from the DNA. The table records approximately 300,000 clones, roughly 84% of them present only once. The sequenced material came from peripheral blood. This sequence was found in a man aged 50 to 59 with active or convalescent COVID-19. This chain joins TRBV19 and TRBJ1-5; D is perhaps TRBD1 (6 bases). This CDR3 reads CASSLSPQGHQPQHF. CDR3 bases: TGTGCCAGTAGCCTTTCCCCACAGGGACATCAGCCCCAGCATTTT.